The T cell receptor beta chain described here comes from a study of blood T cells in healthy people across ages. The CDR3 is made up of 13 amino acids. CDR1 is SGHRS, CDR2 YFSETQ, per germline. V was trimmed by 4 bases and J by 10 bases, leaving 15 bases between them. A J-beta primer mix and a sample-barcoded 5' primer were used in a second PCR of about 6 to 12 cycles. TCRdb ran MiXCR on the 5' RACE reads and lists one entry per CDR3 protein. The sample carries some 560,000 distinct CDR3 sequences, 25% to 35% recorded once. General study findings and limits: A roughly linear age-dependent decrease characterized TCR beta diversity per million T cells.

With regard to this clonotype: No antigen is known for it.

These records were also assigned to another study, of T cells of mothers and their children. As that report states: Related mother and child pairs showed slightly greater overlap (not significant) than unrelated pairs did.

The rearrangement joins TRBV5-1 to TRBJ2-1; no clear D. The specimen sequenced was blood. This receptor was obtained from a boy aged 2 to 10 in good health. CDR3 sequence (DNA): TGCGCCAGCAGCGAGGAACCTAGGCCCGAGCAGTTCTTC. Amino acids: CASSEEPRPEQFF.